This T cell receptor beta chain emerged from a study of prognosis after radiotherapy for stage I lung cancer. Study at large: Tumor types were squamous cell carcinoma in over 5 patients, adenocarcinoma in 11 to 13. Several patients developed post-radiotherapy distant metastases at median approximately seven months; around 15 had no significant progression.

TCR beta CDR3 was amplified from genomic DNA by two-round multiplex PCR. Primers specific to each TRBV and TRBJ gene were used in first-round PCR. TCRdb passed the multiplex PCR reads through MiXCR, listing each CDR3 protein once. Of roughly 17,000 distinct CDR3 sequences in the sample, roughly 45% are singletons; the top ten hold approximately 40%. This clonotype was counted many times. V was cut by 4 bases and J by 10 bases, with 8 bases left in between. CDR3 length: 11 residues. Germline values: CDR1 LGHDT, CDR2 YNNKEL (reference sequence). None of the patients had undergone chemotherapy or radiotherapy beforehand or had any other malignancy, and each showed node-negative status on CT and PET/CT. Researchers took 5 to 7.5 milliliters of peripheral blood at each of two time points.

The gene calls are TRBV3-1 and TRBJ2-1; no reliable D call. This TCR derives from a donor aged 50 or older with non-small cell lung cancer. Sample: PBMCs, taken before or after stereotactic body radiation therapy (not recorded which). As DNA, the CDR3 is TGTGCCAGCAGCCGCACCGGAGAGCAGTTCTTC. This codes for CASSRTGEQFF.